One sample yielded the 18 T cell receptor beta chains listed below, sequenced in a study of blood T cell repertoires in COVID-19. Sequencing used immunoSEQ multiplex PCR; TCRdb keeps in-frame clones, though not all of them. The data show 87,000 or so clones, 87% seen once. Sequenced: peripheral blood. The receptors here all came from a woman in her fifties or sixties with active or convalescent COVID-19.

This chain joins TRBV19 and TRBJ2-1; D possibly corresponds to TRBD2 (6 bases). CDR3 length: 16 amino acids. Germline values: CDR1 LNHDA, CDR2 SQIVND (reference sequence). V was shortened by 0 bases and J by 3 bases, with 12 bases between the two germline ends. The CDR3 region has the DNA TGTGCCAGTAGTATAGATGGGGACTCACGCTACAATGAGCAGTTCTTC. This codes for CASSIDGDSRYNEQFF.

V is TRBV12-3 or TRBV12-4 and J is TRBJ2-1, with D uncertain. Trimming took off 4 bases at V and 12 bases at J, with 16 bases between the two ends. CDR3 size: 13 residues. CDR3 coding DNA: TGTGCCAGCAGTTCAGTAGACCTAGGTGTGCAGTTCTTC. Encoded protein: CASSSVDLGVQFF.

The table lists this clone with a count of one. The chain couples TRBV2 to TRBJ1-1; TRBD1 agrees at 10 bases. The CDR3 has 16 residues. Germline V gene sequence: CDR1 SNHLY, CDR2 FYNNEI. V was pared by 6 bases and J by 5 bases, with 12 bases of the junction left unmatched. This CDR3 reads CASSDSQDRGKTEAFF. The CDR3 DNA is TGTGCCAGCAGCGATAGTCAGGACAGGGGGAAGACTGAAGCTTTCTTT.

The chain uses TRBV9 and TRBJ1-3, with 10 bases fitting TRBD1. Germline V gene sequence: CDR1 SGDLS, CDR2 YYNGEE. The V and J ends lost 3 bases and 1 base, in that order; junction bases with no gene match: 4. The CDR3 spans 16 residues. The CDR3 sequence is CASSATGGASGNTIYF. CDR3 DNA sequence: TGTGCCAGCAGCGCGACAGGGGGCGCTTCTGGAAACACCATATATTTT.

J is TRBJ2-5 and V is TRBV13; the match to TRBD2 covers 7 bases. After removal of 1 base from V and 5 bases from J, the junction contained 4 bases not matched to a gene. Germline loops: CDR1 PRHDT, CDR2 FYEKMQ (reference sequence). The CDR3 is made up of 14 amino acids. For the CDR3, the DNA is TGTGCCAGCAGCTTAGAGGGGAGGGGCGAGACCCAGTACTTC. It specifies CASSLEGRGETQYF.

Of note for this clone: The same CDR3 is also encoded by other DNA sequences in this sample. CDR3 loop: CASRRTGGGETQYF. The DNA of the CDR3 is TGTGCCAGTAGACGGACAGGGGGGGGAGAGACCCAGTACTTC. The rearrangement joins TRBV19 to TRBJ2-5; 10 bases align to TRBD1. The junction had 5 bases not matched to a gene; V was cut back by 6 bases and J by 4 bases. The germline V gene has CDR1 LNHDA and CDR2 SQIVND (reference sequence). The CDR3 is 14 amino acids.

Of note for this clone: A clone one base away is much larger, so this may be a read error. The rearrangement joins TRBV2 to TRBJ2-6; D is possibly TRBD1 (6 bases). CDR3 size: 15 residues. Germline V gene sequence: CDR1 SNHLY, CDR2 FYNNEI. CDR3 DNA: TGTGCCAACAGTAAACAGGGTTCAGGGGCCAACGTCCTGACTTTC. Protein product: CANSKQGSGANVLTF.

The chain joins TRBV11-2 to TRBJ2-1; 7 positions match TRBD1. V was pared by 1 base and J by 10 bases, with 7 bases of the junction left unmatched. Germline V gene lookup returns CDR1 SGHAT and CDR2 FQNNGV. The CDR3 is 14 residues long. The CDR3 DNA is TGTGCCAGCAGCTTAGGGGCATTAGGGGGCGAGCAGTTCTTC. Amino acids: CASSLGALGGEQFF.

This chain links TRBV5-1 with TRBJ1-2, with TRBD1 as a possible D gene (5 bases). Germline CDR1 reads SGHRS; CDR2 reads YFSETQ. The CDR3 has 13 amino acids. V was shortened by 4 bases and J by 5 bases, with 12 bases between the two germline ends. The CDR3 region has the DNA TGCGCCAGCAGCCCCACGGGGGGTTATGGCTACACCTTC. It translates to CASSPTGGYGYTF.

The chain joins TRBV7-9 to TRBJ2-7; unclear D gene. The CDR3 runs 12 residues. Trimming shortened V by 6 bases and J by 2 bases, and 8 bases separated the two germline ends. Germline V lookup: CDR1 SEHNR, CDR2 FQNEAQ (reference sequence). CDR3 sequence: CASSTQAYEQYF. The CDR3 DNA sequence: TGTGCCAGCAGTACTCAAGCCTACGAGCAGTACTTC.

The rearrangement joins TRBV6-1 to TRBJ1-6; a weak D match, TRBD1 (6 bases). The CDR3 contains 15 residues. Germline values: CDR1 MNHNS, CDR2 SASEGT. The V gene lost 1 base and the J gene lost 9 bases, with 13 bases spanning the gap. The CDR3 here is CASSEVGEGGSPLHF. For the CDR3, the DNA is TGTGCCAGCAGTGAAGTTGGGGAAGGGGGTTCACCCCTCCACTTT.

The V gene is TRBV2, the J gene TRBJ2-7; possible D gene TRBD2, 6 bases. The V end was cut by 7 bases, the J end by 6 bases, with 16 bases between. In germline, CDR1 is SNHLY, CDR2 FYNNEI. This CDR3 is 13 amino acids long. The CDR3 sequence is CASTPRPGVEQYF. The DNA for the CDR3 is TGTGCCAGCACCCCGCGGCCGGGGGTCGAGCAGTACTTC.

The CDR3 here is CASLYPGGGTQYF. DNA of the CDR3: TGTGCCAGTTTGTACCCCGGGGGAGGGACCCAGTACTTC. The chain recombines TRBV6-5 with TRBJ2-5; D perhaps matches TRBD2 (6 bases). V gave up 9 bases and J gave up 7 bases, with 18 bases separating them. CDR3 length equals 13 residues. The germline gives CDR1 MNHEY, CDR2 SVGAGI.

The chain employs TRBV6-5 and TRBJ1-1, with 9 bases lining up with TRBD1. The germline V gene has CDR1 MNHEY and CDR2 SVGAGI. The CDR3 is 13 residues long. The V segment lost 1 base and the J segment 7 bases; nucleotides outside the gene matches: 1. The CDR3: CASSYLTGGEAFF. CDR3 sequence (DNA): TGTGCCAGCAGTTACTTGACAGGGGGTGAAGCTTTCTTT.

The V gene is TRBV5-1, the J gene TRBJ2-1, with TRBD2 identical over 14 bases. The CDR3 length is 20 residues. With 4 bases clipped from V and 0 bases from J, the junction kept 12 bases outside the gene matches. CDR1 and CDR2 (germline): SGHRS, YFSETQ. This CDR3 reads CASSPGLAGGIPSSYNEQFF. CDR3 coding DNA: TGCGCCAGCAGCCCTGGACTAGCGGGGGGAATTCCAAGCTCCTACAATGAGCAGTTCTTC.

This rearrangement joins TRBV30 to TRBJ2-3; D possibly corresponds to TRBD1 (6 bases). This CDR3 has 14 amino acids. V lost 1 base, J lost 1 base, and 9 bases lay in between. Germline loops: CDR1 GTSNPN, CDR2 SVGIG (reference sequence). The CDR3 nucleotides are TGTGCCTGGAGTGGGGGGCCGGGCACAGATACGCAGTATTTT. Its translation is CAWSGGPGTDTQYF.

This clone occurred once. This chain connects TRBV13 to TRBJ1-2, with D possibly TRBD1 on 6 matching bases. The CDR3 has 19 amino acids. V lost 5 bases, J lost 0 bases, and 25 bases lay in between. Germline values: CDR1 PRHDT, CDR2 FYEKMQ (reference sequence). The CDR3 nucleotides are TGTGCCAGCAGCCCTACCCCCTGGGCAGGGGTCCTATCTAACTATGGCTACACCTTC. This translates into CASSPTPWAGVLSNYGYTF.

The rearrangement uses TRBV7-6 and TRBJ2-1, with 8 bases lining up with TRBD2. Germline V gene lookup returns CDR1 SGHVS and CDR2 FNYEAQ. Trimming cost V 1 base and J 9 bases; bases outside gene matches: 8. This CDR3 is 15 amino acids long. The chain's CDR3 is CASSLDGGALFEQFF. The CDR3 bases are TGTGCCAGCAGCTTAGACGGGGGGGCCTTATTTGAGCAGTTCTTC.